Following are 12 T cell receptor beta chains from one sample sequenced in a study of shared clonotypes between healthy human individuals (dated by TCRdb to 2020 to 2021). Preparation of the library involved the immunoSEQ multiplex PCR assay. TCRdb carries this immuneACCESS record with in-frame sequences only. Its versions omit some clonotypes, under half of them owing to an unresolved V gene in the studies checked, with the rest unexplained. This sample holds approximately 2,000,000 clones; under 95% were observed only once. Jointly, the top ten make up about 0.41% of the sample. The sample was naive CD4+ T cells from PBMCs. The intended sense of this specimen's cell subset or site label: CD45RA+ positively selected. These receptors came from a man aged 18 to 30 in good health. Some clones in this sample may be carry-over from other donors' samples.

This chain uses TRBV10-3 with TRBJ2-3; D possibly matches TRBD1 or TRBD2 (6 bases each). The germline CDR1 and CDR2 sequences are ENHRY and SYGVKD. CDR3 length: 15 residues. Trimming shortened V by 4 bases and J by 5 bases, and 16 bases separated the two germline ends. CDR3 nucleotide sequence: TGTGCCATCAGTGGGGGCGGGACAACTTTAGATACGCAGTATTTT. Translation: CAISGGGTTLDTQYF.

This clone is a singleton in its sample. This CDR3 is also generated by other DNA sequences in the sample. The CDR3 bases are TGTGCCAGCAGTTACGCCGGGGGGGGATCCTACGAGCAGTACTTC. It specifies CASSYAGGGSYEQYF. The V and J genes are TRBV6-5 and TRBJ2-7, with 8 bases lining up with TRBD2. The CDR3 extends over 15 amino acids. Per the germline V gene, CDR1 is MNHEY and CDR2 is SVGAGI. After removal of 2 bases from V and 1 base from J, the junction contained 4 bases not matched to a gene.

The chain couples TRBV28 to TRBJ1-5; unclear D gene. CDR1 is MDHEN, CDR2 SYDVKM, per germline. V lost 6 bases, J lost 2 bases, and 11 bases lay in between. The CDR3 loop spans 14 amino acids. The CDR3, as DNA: TGTGCCAGCAGCGGGAGTTTTGGCAATCAGCCCCAGCATTTT. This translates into CASSGSFGNQPQHF.

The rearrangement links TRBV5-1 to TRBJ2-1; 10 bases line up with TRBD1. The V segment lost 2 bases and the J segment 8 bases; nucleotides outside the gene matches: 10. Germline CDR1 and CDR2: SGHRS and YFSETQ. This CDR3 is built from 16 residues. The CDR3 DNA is TGCGCCAGCAGCTTAATACTGACAGGGGGCATTGATGAGCAGTTCTTC. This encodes CASSLILTGGIDEQFF.

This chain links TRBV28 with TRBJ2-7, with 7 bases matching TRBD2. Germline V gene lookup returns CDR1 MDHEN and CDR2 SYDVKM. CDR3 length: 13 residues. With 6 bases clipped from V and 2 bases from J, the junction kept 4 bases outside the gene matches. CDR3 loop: CASSRGGAYEQYF. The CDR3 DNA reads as TGTGCCAGCAGCCGGGGAGGGGCCTACGAGCAGTACTTC.

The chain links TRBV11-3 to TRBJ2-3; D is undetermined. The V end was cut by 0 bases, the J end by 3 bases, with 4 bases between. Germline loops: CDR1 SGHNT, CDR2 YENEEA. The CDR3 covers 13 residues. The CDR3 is CASSLERTDTQYF. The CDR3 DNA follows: TGTGCCAGCAGCTTAGAACGGACAGATACGCAGTATTTT.

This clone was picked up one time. CDR3 nucleotides: TGTGCCAGCAGCCCCGGGACAGGGGAGGCCTACGAGCAGTACTTC. Protein product: CASSPGTGEAYEQYF. The rearrangement uses TRBV6-5 and TRBJ2-7; 10 bases are shared with TRBD1. The CDR3 spans 15 residues. The V gene end was trimmed by 6 bases and the J gene end by 2 bases; junction bases not matched to a gene: 7. From germline, CDR1 is MNHEY and CDR2 SVGAGI.

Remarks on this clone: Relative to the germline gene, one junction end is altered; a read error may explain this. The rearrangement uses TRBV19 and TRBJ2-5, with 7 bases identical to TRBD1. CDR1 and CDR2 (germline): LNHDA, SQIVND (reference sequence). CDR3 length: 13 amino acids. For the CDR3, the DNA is TGTGCCAGTAGTTTAGACAGGGACGAGACCCAGTACTTC. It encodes CASSLDRDETQYF.

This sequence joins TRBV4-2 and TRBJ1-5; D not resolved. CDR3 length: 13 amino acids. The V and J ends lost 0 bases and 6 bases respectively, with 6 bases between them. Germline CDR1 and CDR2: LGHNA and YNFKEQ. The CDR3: CASSQDLTQPQHF. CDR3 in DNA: TGTGCCAGCAGCCAAGATCTGACTCAGCCCCAGCATTTT.

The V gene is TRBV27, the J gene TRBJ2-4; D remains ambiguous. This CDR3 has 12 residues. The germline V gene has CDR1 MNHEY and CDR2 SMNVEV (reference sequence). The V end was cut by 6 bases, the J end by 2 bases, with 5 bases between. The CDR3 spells CASSPTKNIQYF. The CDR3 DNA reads TGTGCCAGCAGCCCGACCAAAAACATTCAGTACTTC.

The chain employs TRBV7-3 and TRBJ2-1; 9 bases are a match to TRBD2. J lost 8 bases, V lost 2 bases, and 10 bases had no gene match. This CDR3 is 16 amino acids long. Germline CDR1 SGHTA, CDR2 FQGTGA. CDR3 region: CASSLRRASGTYEQFF. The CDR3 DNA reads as TGTGCCAGCAGCTTACGTCGGGCTAGCGGGACGTATGAGCAGTTCTTC.

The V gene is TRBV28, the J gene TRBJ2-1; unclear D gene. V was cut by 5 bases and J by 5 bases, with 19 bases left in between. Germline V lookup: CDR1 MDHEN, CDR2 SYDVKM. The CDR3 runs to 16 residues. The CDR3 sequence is CASSTSSGTNHNEQFF. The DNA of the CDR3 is TGTGCCAGCAGTACCTCGTCCGGAACCAACCACAATGAGCAGTTCTTC.